These T cell receptor beta chains were read from a single sample in a study of yellow fever vaccine responses in identical twins. Each CDR3 protein is one row after TCRdb ran MiXCR on the RT-PCR reads. The table lists 30,000 to 40,000 distinct CDR3 sequences, 45% to 65% of them singletons. Sequencing used T cells from blood (PBMCs), unsorted or a sorted subset (not recorded which), obtained before or after yellow fever vaccination (not recorded which). Every receptor here comes from a young woman who received the yellow fever vaccine. The CDR3 runs from the conserved cysteine through the conserved F or W. A D gene is named only where the DNA matches it firmly. The size field is filled for only some rows; it gives once, few, many or a size class.

TRBV12-3/TRBV12-4	.	TRBJ2-1	TRBD2	15	CASSPGAGVGWEQFF	TGTGCCAGCAGCCCCGGAGCGGGAGTGGGTTGGGAGCAGTTCTTC
TRBV7-9	.	TRBJ2-1	TRBD2	14	CASSFDGRVIEQFF	TGTGCCAGCAGCTTTGACGGGAGGGTTATTGAGCAGTTCTTC
TRBV13	.	TRBJ2-1	.	15	CASSPRGGGLSEQFF	TGTGCCAGCAGCCCCAGAGGAGGGGGTCTTAGTGAGCAGTTCTTC
TRBV6-2/TRBV6-3	.	TRBJ2-7	.	17	CASSYGALGAGGYEQYF	TGTGCCAGCAGTTACGGGGCCCTCGGTGCAGGTGGCTACGAGCAGTACTTC
TRBV29-1	.	TRBJ2-6	.	15	CSVAPAHSGANVLTF	TGCAGCGTTGCGCCAGCTCACTCTGGGGCCAACGTCCTGACTTTC
TRBV11-2	few	TRBJ2-5	TRBD2	15	CASSGWTSDLETQYF	TGTGCCAGCAGCGGGTGGACTAGCGATTTGGAGACCCAGTACTTC
TRBV20-1	.	TRBJ2-1	TRBD2	17	CSARDGASGSILNEQFF	TGCAGTGCTAGAGATGGGGCTAGCGGGAGCATTCTCAATGAGCAGTTCTTC
TRBV6-9	few	TRBJ1-1	.	10	CAKTDIEAFF	TGTGCCAAAACGGATATTGAAGCTTTCTTT
TRBV6-1	.	TRBJ1-2	TRBD1	17	CASSVSGTGSMANGYTF	TGTGCCAGCAGTGTATCCGGGACAGGGTCTATGGCGAATGGCTACACCTTC
TRBV13	once	TRBJ2-1	.	15	CASSSRDGLYNEQFF	TGTGCCAGCAGCTCCCGGGACGGACTTTACAATGAGCAGTTCTTC
TRBV11-1	.	TRBJ1-2	.	13	CASSLNRPYGYTF	TGTGCCAGCAGCTTAAATAGACCCTATGGCTACACCTTC
TRBV11-2	.	TRBJ1-5	TRBD1	16	CASSLGRQGGSQPQHF	TGTGCCAGCAGCTTAGGTAGACAGGGGGGTAGTCAGCCCCAGCATTTT